This is a list of T cell receptor beta chains from one sample in a study of graft-versus-host responses after intestinal transplantation. Using immunoSEQ multiplex PCR, the repertoire was profiled, and TCRdb retains in-frame clones only, with some absent. The sample holds some 70,000 clones, roughly 92% seen once. The sequencing here drew on bone marrow, taken almost 750 days after intestinal transplantation. Receptors were obtained from a human patient who received an intestinal transplant, so some T cells may come from the graft donor. Both conserved end residues are part of each CDR3. Fields, in order: CDR3 length, J gene, V gene, CDR3 protein.

14 TRBJ2-7 TRBV6-6 CASRPGLPSYEQYF
16 TRBJ2-3 TRBV5-1 CASNGLAGGGTDTQYF
12 TRBJ1-1 TRBV30 CAWSGRWTEAFF
16 TRBJ1-3 TRBV9 CASSATDISSGNTIYF
17 TRBJ2-1 TRBV27 CASSLVGLGMENNEQFF
16 TRBJ2-7 TRBV5-4 CASSGGTSGNDYEQYF
15 TRBJ2-1 TRBV2 CASKVSGGGGNEQFF
13 TRBJ2-5 TRBV19 CASSMAAQETQYF
16 TRBJ2-2 TRBV11-3 CASSLASSANTGELFF
11 TRBJ2-7 TRBV11-2 CASSDYYEQYF
21 TRBJ2-1 TRBV19 CASGPRYRDRVSGLAGGEQFF
12 TRBJ2-1 TRBV29-1 CSVEWGSNEQFF
14 TRBJ1-1 TRBV7-3 CASSTGQPNTEAFF
12 TRBJ2-7 TRBV12-5 CASGWGTEEQYF
12 TRBJ2-5 TRBV11-2 CASSLDGRSGYF
15 TRBJ1-1 TRBV18 CASSPGGFGNTEAFF
15 TRBJ1-6 TRBV19 CASSITGEANSPLHF
13 TRBJ2-1 TRBV7-3 CASSTRGDNEQFF
11 TRBJ1-1 TRBV30 CAWRSWAEAFF
19 TRBJ1-4 TRBV7-9 CASSSPTGTGGKANEKLFF
15 TRBJ1-1 TRBV5-6 CASSLVGAANTEAFF
14 TRBJ1-5 TRBV2 CASSGRDRSQPQHF
16 TRBJ1-1 TRBV6-6 CASSYFPAASNTEAFF
16 TRBJ2-1 TRBV12-5 CASGLPWDGSYNEQFF
15 TRBJ1-2 TRBV18 CASSHDSAFNYGYTF
14 TRBJ2-7 TRBV10-2 CASSDGTGNYEQYF
15 TRBJ2-1 TRBV27 CASSLQAGGYNEQFF